The 28 T cell receptor beta chains listed next were all sequenced from one sample in a study of T cells in Graves' hyperthyroidism and ophthalmopathy. Using RNA transcripts as the source, TCR beta CDR3 regions were amplified. The HTBI primer set served for first-round RT-PCR of the TCR CDR3. TCRdb called the multiplex PCR reads again in MiXCR, with one record for every CDR3 protein. The sample gives some 200,000 distinct CDR3 sequences, about 17% of which show up once; roughly 50% is in the top ten. The sequenced sample was blood. The receptors originated from a woman aged 45-60 years with Graves' hyperthyroidism.

This clonotype occurred many times. This chain uses TRBV20-1 with TRBJ2-7, with 10 nucleotides matching TRBD2. V lost 7 bases to trimming and J lost 0 bases; unmatched junction nucleotides: 6. The CDR3 contains 14 residues. Germline loops: CDR1 DFQATT, CDR2 SNEGSKA (reference sequence). The CDR3 protein is CSVSTSGTSYEQYF. CDR3 sequence (DNA): TGCAGTGTCAGTACTAGCGGGACCTCCTACGAGCAGTACTTC.

A note on this clonotype: A much larger clone is a single base away; this may be a read error. The chain joins TRBV7-2 to TRBJ2-5; 11 bases agree with TRBD2. The CDR3 consists of 15 residues. The germline gives CDR1 SGHTA, CDR2 FQGNSA. Trimming at V came to 3 bases and at J to 7 bases, leaving 7 bases not matched to a gene. In DNA form, the CDR3 reads TGTGCCAGCAGCTTGATTAGCGGGAGGGGCGGGACCCAGTACTTC. Protein: CASSLISGRGGTQYF.

This clonotype was detected ten times or more. The chain carries TRBV7-8 and TRBJ2-6; D might be TRBD1 (5 bases). This CDR3 comprises 16 residues. The germline V gene encodes CDR1 SGHVS and CDR2 FQNEAQ. Trimming removed 5 bases at V and 0 bases at J, with 11 bases between. This chain's CDR3 is CASSRGGRSGANVLTF. In DNA form, the CDR3 reads TGTGCCAGCAGCAGGGGTGGCCGCTCTGGGGCCAACGTCCTGACTTTC.

This chain links TRBV7-8 with TRBJ2-2; 10 positions match TRBD2. The CDR3 loop spans 16 amino acids. Germline loops: CDR1 SGHVS, CDR2 FQNEAQ. The V segment lost 5 bases and the J segment 5 bases; nucleotides outside the gene matches: 8. The CDR3 loop reads CASSHGLAVRTGELFF. Here the CDR3 DNA reads TGTGCCAGCAGCCACGGACTAGCGGTCCGGACCGGGGAGCTGTTTTTT.

The chain has TRBV27 and TRBJ1-4; D is unresolved. The CDR3 is made up of 15 amino acids. The V end was cut by 3 bases, the J end by 3 bases, with 11 bases between. Per the germline V gene, CDR1 is MNHEY and CDR2 is SMNVEV (reference sequence). CDR3 in amino acids: CASSLYRNPNEKLFF. DNA of the CDR3: TGTGCCAGCAGTTTGTATAGGAATCCTAATGAAAAACTGTTTTTT.

This clonotype appeared many times. The chain employs TRBV15 and TRBJ2-5; D assignment may be TRBD1 or TRBD2 (5 bases each). The CDR3 sequence is 15 residues long. V was pared by 3 bases and J by 5 bases, with 16 bases between. The germline V gene encodes CDR1 LNHNV and CDR2 YYDKDF (reference sequence). The CDR3 DNA follows: TGTGCCACCAGCAGTAGGGACCGCTCGAGGGAGACCCAGTACTTC. Its protein is CATSSRDRSRETQYF.

At least ten counts were recorded for this clonotype. This CDR3 reads CASSLLMTGLTYEQYF. In DNA, the CDR3 is TGTGCCAGCAGTTTACTTATGACAGGGCTGACCTACGAGCAGTACTTC. This sequence joins TRBV28 and TRBJ2-7; 7 nucleotides align to TRBD1. The trim removed 2 bases at V and 2 bases at J, leaving 9 bases unmatched. This CDR3 region has 16 residues. Per germline, CDR1 MDHEN and CDR2 SYDVKM.

J is TRBJ1-3 and V is TRBV3-1; tentative D call: TRBD1 (5 bases). The CDR3 has 16 amino acids. The V gene's germline CDR1 is LGHDT and CDR2 YNNKEL (reference sequence). V lost 4 bases to trimming and J lost 0 bases, with 13 bases between them. CDR3 in DNA: TGTGCCAGCAGCCCACCCCGGGACTACTCTGGAAACACCATATATTTT. Its translation is CASSPPRDYSGNTIYF.

This clonotype showed up many times. The gene calls are TRBV11-2 and TRBJ2-3; 8 nucleotides match TRBD2. V lost 3 bases, J lost 3 bases, and 8 bases stayed unmatched. The V gene's germline CDR1 is SGHAT and CDR2 FQNNGV. The CDR3 is 16 amino acids. The CDR3 region is CASSFSIAGRTDTQYF. The CDR3 nucleotides are TGTGCCAGCAGCTTTAGTATAGCGGGGAGAACAGATACGCAGTATTTT.

This clonotype was detected a few times. The CDR3 DNA is TGTGCCAGCAGCCAGGGGTCGGCCTATGGCTACACCTTC. This gives the protein CASSQGSAYGYTF. The chain combines TRBV6-1 with TRBJ1-2, with a tentative D call TRBD1 (6 bases). This CDR3 spans 13 amino acids. V dropped 6 bases and J dropped 4 bases, with 12 bases sitting between them. Germline loops: CDR1 MNHNS, CDR2 SASEGT.

In this sample, this clonotype turned up a few times. The chain carries TRBV5-6 and TRBJ1-2; tentative D call: TRBD1 (5 bases). From germline, CDR1 is SGHDT and CDR2 YYEEEE. The CDR3 runs 16 residues. V lost 4 bases to trimming and J lost 3 bases, with 19 bases between them. The CDR3 DNA is TGTGCCAGCAGCCCAATTAGGACAAATGCCTACTATGGCTACACCTTC. Its translation is CASSPIRTNAYYGYTF.

This clonotype was seen a few times. This chain connects TRBV20-1 to TRBJ1-3, with a tentative D call TRBD1 (5 bases). There are 14 residues in the CDR3. Germline loops: CDR1 DFQATT, CDR2 SNEGSKA (reference sequence). V was shortened by 6 bases and J by 0 bases, with 12 bases between the two germline ends. Here the CDR3 DNA reads TGCAGTGCCCAATGGGGCTTCTCTGGAAACACCATATATTTT. It yields the protein CSAQWGFSGNTIYF.

This clonotype was seen at least ten times. The V gene is TRBV11-3, the J gene TRBJ1-2; 10 bases are shared with TRBD1. The CDR3 runs to 15 residues. Germline V CDR1 and CDR2: SGHNT, YENEEA. J lost 3 bases, V lost 1 base, and 2 bases had no gene match. DNA of the CDR3: TGTGCCAGCAGCTTAGTGACAGGGGGCGACTATGGCTACACCTTC. Amino acid sequence: CASSLVTGGDYGYTF.

This clonotype was counted ten times or more. The V call is TRBV24-1, the J call TRBJ1-5; D is undetermined. This CDR3 contains 13 residues. The V gene's germline CDR1 is KGHDR and CDR2 SFDVKD. Trimming cost V 5 bases and J 4 bases, with 8 bases left between them. The CDR3 bases are TGTGCCACCAGTGGCGGAGGGAATCAGCCCCAGCATTTT. This sequence encodes CATSGGGNQPQHF.

This clonotype has at least ten counts. This chain joins TRBV5-1 and TRBJ1-2; 8 bases are shared with TRBD1. V lost 5 bases to trimming and J lost 7 bases; unmatched junction nucleotides: 10. The germline CDR1 and CDR2 sequences are SGHRS and YFSETQ. The CDR3 covers 14 residues. In DNA form, the CDR3 reads TGCGCCAGCAGATCACTACCCGGGACAGGTGGCTACACCTTC. Protein: CASRSLPGTGGYTF.

This clonotype was counted between two and nine times. The chain carries TRBV19 and TRBJ2-1; maybe TRBD1 (6 bases). There are 14 residues in the CDR3. V was trimmed by 3 bases and J by 4 bases, leaving 10 bases between them. Germline loops: CDR1 LNHDA, CDR2 SQIVND (reference sequence). The CDR3 spells CASSMKDSYNEQFF. The CDR3 region has the DNA TGTGCCAGTAGTATGAAGGACAGTTACAATGAGCAGTTCTTC.

Details on this clonotype: The CDR3 carries no conserved terminal phenylalanine or tryptophan, so it likely arises from a read error. V gene TRBV28 combines with J gene TRBJ1-2, with unresolved D. The CDR3 totals 14 residues. Per the germline V gene, CDR1 is MDHEN and CDR2 is SYDVKM. The CDR3 sequence is CASSQGGTNYGYTL. DNA of the CDR3: TGCGCCAGCAGCCAAGGAGGTACTAACTATGGCTACACCCTC.

This clonotype was observed at least ten times. The chain employs TRBV11-2 and TRBJ2-7, with a tentative D call TRBD2 (6 bases). Per germline, CDR1 SGHAT and CDR2 FQNNGV. The V and J ends lost 4 bases and 5 bases respectively, with 9 bases between them. The CDR3 spans 12 residues. As DNA, the CDR3 is TGTGCCAGCAGCTCTCAGCGGGACGAGCAGTACTTC. This codes for CASSSQRDEQYF.

V and J are TRBV7-3 and TRBJ2-1; the match to TRBD2 covers 10 bases. CDR3 length equals 15 residues. J gave up 10 bases and V 5 bases, and 11 bases lay outside the gene matches. Germline CDR1 is SGHTA and CDR2 is FQGTGA. The CDR3 sequence is CASSPNVLAGEEQFF. The CDR3 DNA reads as TGTGCCAGCAGCCCCAACGTCCTAGCGGGAGAGGAGCAGTTCTTC.

This clonotype was seen at least ten times. The chain recombines TRBV19 with TRBJ2-5, with D uncertain. V gave up 1 base and J gave up 5 bases, with 8 bases separating them. Germline V gene sequence: CDR1 LNHDA, CDR2 SQIVND (reference sequence). This CDR3 is built from 13 residues. This CDR3 is CASSIGYGETQYF. CDR3 DNA sequence: TGTGCCAGTAGTATAGGATACGGGGAGACCCAGTACTTC.

This sequence joins TRBV12-3 or TRBV12-4 and TRBJ2-1, with 9 bases identical to TRBD2. The CDR3 sequence is 17 residues long. The V gene end was trimmed by 3 bases and the J gene end by 6 bases; junction bases not matched to a gene: 12. The CDR3 nucleotides are TGTGCCAGCAGTTTTAGGGCTAGCGGGATGCTCCCCAATGAGCAGTTCTTC. Its translation: CASSFRASGMLPNEQFF.

This clonotype was detected ten times or more. The J gene is TRBJ2-2, the V gene TRBV6-1; possible D gene TRBD1, 5 bases. Trimming cost V 6 bases and J 0 bases, with 14 bases left between them. The germline V gene has CDR1 MNHNS and CDR2 SASEGT. The CDR3 runs 16 residues. The CDR3: CASRVTEPSNTGELFF. The CDR3 DNA is TGTGCCAGCAGGGTGACAGAACCATCGAACACCGGGGAGCTGTTTTTT.

This sequence joins TRBV20-1 and TRBJ2-2; 9 nucleotides align to TRBD2. Trimming cost V 1 base and J 2 bases; bases outside gene matches: 5. Germline V lookup: CDR1 DFQATT, CDR2 SNEGSKA (reference sequence). The CDR3 runs 16 residues. The CDR3 spells CSARVAGTSNTGELFF. The CDR3, as DNA: TGCAGTGCTAGAGTGGCCGGGACTAGCAACACCGGGGAGCTGTTTTTT.

This clonotype was counted many times. This chain connects TRBV28 to TRBJ2-5, with 9 bases matching TRBD2. Trimming cost V 6 bases and J 10 bases; bases outside gene matches: 9. This CDR3 comprises 13 residues. In germline, CDR1 is MDHEN, CDR2 SYDVKM. The CDR3, as DNA: TGTGCCAGCAGGGGTAGCGGGAGAGAGGACCAGTACTTC. It specifies CASRGSGREDQYF.

This clonotype was observed many times. The chain has TRBV5-1 and TRBJ2-1; weak D call: TRBD1 (6 bases). The V gene lost 2 bases and the J gene lost 6 bases, with 12 bases spanning the gap. The CDR3 length is 14 residues. Germline CDR1 reads SGHRS; CDR2 reads YFSETQ. CDR3 bases: TGCGCCAGCAGCTTTGACTCAGGGGCCAATGAGCAGTTCTTC. Encoded protein: CASSFDSGANEQFF.

At least ten counts were recorded for this clonotype. The V gene is TRBV27, the J gene TRBJ2-7; possibly TRBD1 or TRBD2 for D (5 bases each). Per germline, CDR1 MNHEY and CDR2 SMNVEV (reference sequence). Deletions cut 6 bases from V and 3 bases from J, with 12 bases between. This CDR3 has 13 amino acids. DNA for the CDR3: TGTGCCAGCAGGCAGGGACGTCACTACGAGCAGTACTTC. It is translated as CASRQGRHYEQYF.

The rearrangement uses TRBV10-3 and TRBJ2-6; the match to TRBD1 covers 10 bases. Per the germline V gene, CDR1 is ENHRY and CDR2 is SYGVKD. The V and J ends lost 4 bases and 6 bases, in that order; junction bases with no gene match: 9. The CDR3 sequence is 17 residues long. CDR3 sequence: CAISAGTGARVANVLTF. The CDR3 DNA follows: TGTGCCATCAGTGCTGGGACAGGGGCTCGGGTGGCCAACGTCCTGACTTTC.

This clonotype was seen at least ten times. J is TRBJ2-7 and V is TRBV7-2; TRBD2 matches at 9 bases. The CDR3 consists of 14 residues. Germline loops: CDR1 SGHTA, CDR2 FQGNSA. With 5 bases clipped from V and 3 bases from J, the junction kept 5 bases outside the gene matches. The CDR3 DNA reads TGTGCCAGCAGCCTGCTAGCGGGGTTCTACGAGCAGTACTTC. Translated: CASSLLAGFYEQYF.